This TCR beta chain derives from a study of blood T cell repertoires in COVID-19. Study as a whole: Samples of COVID-19 (acute and convalescent) were obtained from the United States, Italy and Spain. PBMCs, B-cell-depleted T cells, or T cells were the source of the cDNA or gDNA that made up the material.

In the authors' workflow: The authors estimated nucleated cell counts from reference gene primer amplification. Sequencing was performed with immunoSEQ multiplex PCR; in TCRdb, only in-frame clones are kept and a portion is missing. V, J and clone size are taken as reported in that table, and D and trimming were inferred from the DNA itself. The sample contains approximately 130,000 clones, 85% to 90% of which appear only once. This TCR derives from a human donor in a cohort sampled during active COVID-19. The sequenced sample was peripheral blood.

The CDR3 coding sequence is TGTGCCACCAGCGGAAACAGGGGCTCGAACACTGAAGCTTTCTTT. Translation: CATSGNRGSNTEAFF. The chain employs TRBV15 and TRBJ1-1; 7 nucleotides agree with TRBD1. V was pared by 5 bases and J by 1 base, with 7 bases of the junction left unmatched. CDR3 length: 15 amino acids. The germline gives CDR1 LNHNV, CDR2 YYDKDF (reference sequence).